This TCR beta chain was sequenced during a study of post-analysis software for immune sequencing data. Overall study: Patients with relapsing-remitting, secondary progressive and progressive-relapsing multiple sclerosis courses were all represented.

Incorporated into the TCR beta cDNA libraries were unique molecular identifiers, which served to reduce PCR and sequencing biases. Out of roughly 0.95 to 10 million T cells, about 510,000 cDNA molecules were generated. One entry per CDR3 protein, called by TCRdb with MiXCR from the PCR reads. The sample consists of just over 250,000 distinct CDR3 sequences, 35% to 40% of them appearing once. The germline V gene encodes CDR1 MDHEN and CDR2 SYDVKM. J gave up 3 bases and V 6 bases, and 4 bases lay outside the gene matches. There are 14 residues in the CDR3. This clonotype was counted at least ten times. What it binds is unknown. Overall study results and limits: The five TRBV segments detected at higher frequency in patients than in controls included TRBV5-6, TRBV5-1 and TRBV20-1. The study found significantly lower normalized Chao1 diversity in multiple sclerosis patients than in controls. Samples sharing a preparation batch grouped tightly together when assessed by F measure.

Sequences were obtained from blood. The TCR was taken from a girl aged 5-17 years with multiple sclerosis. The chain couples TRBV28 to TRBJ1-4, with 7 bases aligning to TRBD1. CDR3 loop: CASSEGAANEKLFF. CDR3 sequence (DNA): TGTGCCAGCAGCGAGGGGGCGGCTAATGAAAAACTGTTTTTT.